These 18 T cell receptor beta chains share one sample of origin, sequenced in a study of blood T cells in healthy people across ages. A second about 6 to 12 cycle PCR used barcoded and J-beta primers. Each CDR3 protein gets one entry after TCRdb re-called the 5' RACE reads with MiXCR. The data contain over 600,000 distinct CDR3 sequences, about 46% of them seen just once; the ten biggest clones take up roughly 20%. Material for sequencing was blood. The receptors stem from a man older than 75 in good health.

This clonotype showed up just once. J is TRBJ2-5 and V is TRBV20-1; D might be TRBD1 (6 bases). Germline loops: CDR1 DFQATT, CDR2 SNEGSKA (reference sequence). The CDR3 runs to 14 residues. V lost 3 bases and J lost 5, with 16 bases in between. CDR3 coding DNA: TGCAGTGCTAGGCCTGCTACAGGGTGGGAGACCCAGTACTTC. This codes for CSARPATGWETQYF.

The chain carries TRBV10-3 and TRBJ2-2; D possibly matches TRBD1 or TRBD2 (5 bases each). CDR3 length: 15 residues. Looked up from germline, CDR1 is ENHRY and CDR2 is SYGVKD. Between the trimmed V and J ends, which lost 6 bases and 0 bases, there was a span of 11 bases. CDR3 loop: CAISMGTANTGELFF. The CDR3 DNA reads TGTGCCATCAGCATGGGGACCGCGAACACCGGGGAGCTGTTTTTT.

The J gene is TRBJ2-1, the V gene TRBV27; D tentatively reads TRBD1 or TRBD2 (6 bases each). Germline V CDR1 and CDR2: MNHEY, SMNVEV (reference sequence). The CDR3 length is 15 residues. Trimming removed 7 bases at V and 2 bases at J, with 15 bases between. In DNA form, the CDR3 reads TGTGCCAGCATGCTAGGTAGGGGGGCCTACAATGAGCAGTTCTTC. It yields the protein CASMLGRGAYNEQFF.

CDR3 amino acids: CASSFGAGGNEQFF. CDR3 coding DNA: TGTGCCAGCAGCTTTGGAGCGGGAGGCAATGAGCAGTTCTTC. The chain combines TRBV5-4 with TRBJ2-1, with TRBD2 identical over 9 bases. The CDR3 has 14 amino acids. Germline V lookup: CDR1 SGHNT, CDR2 YYREEE (reference sequence). V gave up 2 bases and J gave up 6 bases; unmatched junction bases: 3.

The chain combines TRBV10-3 with TRBJ2-6; D is uncertain. The CDR3 spans 14 residues. In germline, CDR1 is ENHRY, CDR2 SYGVKD. The germline V and J ends were trimmed by 8 bases and 0 bases, with 8 bases remaining between them. Here the CDR3 DNA reads TGTGCCATCTCGTTCTCCTCTGGGGCCAACGTCCTGACTTTC. Translation: CAISFSSGANVLTF.

The chain combines TRBV30 with TRBJ2-1; TRBD2 is a possible D gene (5 bases). This CDR3 spans 13 amino acids. Germline values: CDR1 GTSNPN, CDR2 SVGIG (reference sequence). The V gene lost 5 bases and the J gene lost 0 bases, with 8 bases spanning the gap. The CDR3 nucleotides read TGTGCCTGGGGACGGGGCTCCTACAATGAGCAGTTCTTC. Translation: CAWGRGSYNEQFF.

V and J are TRBV20-1 and TRBJ2-3; D gene uncertain. CDR1 and CDR2 (germline): DFQATT, SNEGSKA (reference sequence). V lost 3 bases and J lost 1, with 11 bases in between. This CDR3 contains 14 residues. DNA of the CDR3: TGCAGTGCTAGTTCAAGTCAGGGCACAGATACGCAGTATTTT. This translates into CSASSSQGTDTQYF.

A few counts support this clonotype. The gene calls are TRBV4-3 and TRBJ2-5, with a possible D match to TRBD1 (6 bases). The CDR3 consists of 14 residues. The ends were cut back, 4 bases at V and 6 bases at J, with 15 bases in the middle. Germline CDR1 reads LGHNA; CDR2 reads YSLEER. The DNA of the CDR3 is TGCGCCAGCAGCCCCTTGGGCAGGGGCAAGACCCAGTACTTC. Its translation: CASSPLGRGKTQYF.

This clonotype was seen repeatedly, ten times or more. The V gene is TRBV29-1, the J gene TRBJ2-3; D gene unclear. The CDR3 totals 12 residues. The V and J ends lost 8 bases and 6 bases respectively, with 15 bases between them. Germline V gene lookup returns CDR1 SQVTM and CDR2 ANQGSEA. The CDR3 reads CSPIPPRDTQYF. The CDR3 DNA is TGCAGCCCTATTCCCCCACGGGATACGCAGTATTTT.

The chain employs TRBV7-2 and TRBJ2-2; D unresolved. Germline V CDR1 and CDR2: SGHTA, FQGNSA. CDR3 length equals 13 residues. The germline V and J ends were trimmed by 3 bases and 6 bases, with 8 bases remaining between them. The CDR3 region has the DNA TGTGCCAGCAGCTTCCGACGGGCCGGGGAGCTGTTTTTT. It encodes CASSFRRAGELFF.

Ten or more counts support this clonotype. The CDR3: CASDLAGGSYNEQFF. CDR3 nucleotides: TGCGCCAGCGACCTAGCGGGAGGTTCCTACAATGAGCAGTTCTTC. The V gene is TRBV5-1, the J gene TRBJ2-1; TRBD2 matches 11 bases. Trimming removed 7 bases from V and 1 base from J; junction bases left unmatched: 4. Germline V lookup: CDR1 SGHRS, CDR2 YFSETQ. The CDR3 sequence is 15 residues long.

The chain has TRBV6-4 and TRBJ1-2; D not certain. The germline CDR1 and CDR2 sequences are MRHNA and SNTAGT. With 11 bases removed from V and 2 bases from J, the gap between germline ends came to 21 bases. CDR3 length equals 15 residues. The CDR3 DNA follows: TGTGCCCCTATCTCGTCGACGGACGGCAACTATGGCTACACCTTC. Translating gives CAPISSTDGNYGYTF.

The V call is TRBV12-3 or TRBV12-4, the J call TRBJ2-7; the match to TRBD1 covers 9 bases. Germline trimming cut 5 bases from V and 5 bases from J; bases unmatched to any gene: 7. The CDR3 runs to 14 residues. The CDR3 nucleotides are TGTGCCAGCAGTCCCTGGACAGGGGACCACGAGCAGTACTTC. This codes for CASSPWTGDHEQYF.

The CDR3 DNA follows: TGTGCCAGCAGTTCTCCTAGCGGGAGGGCCTTAGATACGCAGTATTTT. Protein: CASSSPSGRALDTQYF. The rearrangement uses TRBV6-2 or TRBV6-3 and TRBJ2-3; 12 bases match TRBD2. The V gene end was trimmed by 4 bases and the J gene end by 5 bases; junction bases not matched to a gene: 7. The germline gives CDR1 MNHEY, CDR2 SVGEGT. This CDR3 has 16 amino acids.

This clonotype has just one count. The chain employs TRBV29-1 and TRBJ2-1, with D possibly called TRBD1 or TRBD2 (5 bases each). This CDR3 has 13 amino acids. The germline V and J ends were trimmed by 6 bases and 7 bases, with 16 bases remaining between them. Looked up from germline, CDR1 is SQVTM and CDR2 is ANQGSEA. As DNA, the CDR3 is TGCAGCGTCCCGGGGATTTCAGGGAATGAGCAGTTCTTC. Translation: CSVPGISGNEQFF.

V usage is TRBV12-3 or TRBV12-4 and J usage is TRBJ1-4; perhaps TRBD1 as D (5 bases). Deletions cut 1 base from V and 8 bases from J, with 11 bases between. The CDR3 is 14 residues long. The CDR3 sequence: CASSLVGDSEKLFF. CDR3 nucleotides: TGTGCCAGCAGTTTAGTAGGGGATAGCGAAAAACTGTTTTTT.

This clonotype occurred a few times. This rearrangement joins TRBV7-2 to TRBJ1-4; no firm D call. The CDR3 length is 15 residues. CDR1 is SGHTA, CDR2 FQGNSA, per germline. V dropped 5 bases and J dropped 1 base, with 11 bases sitting between them. CDR3 DNA sequence: TGTGCCAGCAGCCCCGGATGGGGAACTAATGAAAAACTGTTTTTT. Translating it yields CASSPGWGTNEKLFF.

This clonotype has a single count. The V and J genes are TRBV20-1 and TRBJ2-3; D possibly corresponds to TRBD2 (5 bases). This CDR3 contains 16 residues. V lost 3 bases and J 4 bases, leaving 20 bases between the germline ends. The germline CDR1 and CDR2 sequences are DFQATT and SNEGSKA (reference sequence). Written as DNA, the CDR3 is TGCAGTGCTAGTAGGTTTCCCGGACTCGTCCCAGATACGCAGTATTTT. Translating it yields CSASRFPGLVPDTQYF.